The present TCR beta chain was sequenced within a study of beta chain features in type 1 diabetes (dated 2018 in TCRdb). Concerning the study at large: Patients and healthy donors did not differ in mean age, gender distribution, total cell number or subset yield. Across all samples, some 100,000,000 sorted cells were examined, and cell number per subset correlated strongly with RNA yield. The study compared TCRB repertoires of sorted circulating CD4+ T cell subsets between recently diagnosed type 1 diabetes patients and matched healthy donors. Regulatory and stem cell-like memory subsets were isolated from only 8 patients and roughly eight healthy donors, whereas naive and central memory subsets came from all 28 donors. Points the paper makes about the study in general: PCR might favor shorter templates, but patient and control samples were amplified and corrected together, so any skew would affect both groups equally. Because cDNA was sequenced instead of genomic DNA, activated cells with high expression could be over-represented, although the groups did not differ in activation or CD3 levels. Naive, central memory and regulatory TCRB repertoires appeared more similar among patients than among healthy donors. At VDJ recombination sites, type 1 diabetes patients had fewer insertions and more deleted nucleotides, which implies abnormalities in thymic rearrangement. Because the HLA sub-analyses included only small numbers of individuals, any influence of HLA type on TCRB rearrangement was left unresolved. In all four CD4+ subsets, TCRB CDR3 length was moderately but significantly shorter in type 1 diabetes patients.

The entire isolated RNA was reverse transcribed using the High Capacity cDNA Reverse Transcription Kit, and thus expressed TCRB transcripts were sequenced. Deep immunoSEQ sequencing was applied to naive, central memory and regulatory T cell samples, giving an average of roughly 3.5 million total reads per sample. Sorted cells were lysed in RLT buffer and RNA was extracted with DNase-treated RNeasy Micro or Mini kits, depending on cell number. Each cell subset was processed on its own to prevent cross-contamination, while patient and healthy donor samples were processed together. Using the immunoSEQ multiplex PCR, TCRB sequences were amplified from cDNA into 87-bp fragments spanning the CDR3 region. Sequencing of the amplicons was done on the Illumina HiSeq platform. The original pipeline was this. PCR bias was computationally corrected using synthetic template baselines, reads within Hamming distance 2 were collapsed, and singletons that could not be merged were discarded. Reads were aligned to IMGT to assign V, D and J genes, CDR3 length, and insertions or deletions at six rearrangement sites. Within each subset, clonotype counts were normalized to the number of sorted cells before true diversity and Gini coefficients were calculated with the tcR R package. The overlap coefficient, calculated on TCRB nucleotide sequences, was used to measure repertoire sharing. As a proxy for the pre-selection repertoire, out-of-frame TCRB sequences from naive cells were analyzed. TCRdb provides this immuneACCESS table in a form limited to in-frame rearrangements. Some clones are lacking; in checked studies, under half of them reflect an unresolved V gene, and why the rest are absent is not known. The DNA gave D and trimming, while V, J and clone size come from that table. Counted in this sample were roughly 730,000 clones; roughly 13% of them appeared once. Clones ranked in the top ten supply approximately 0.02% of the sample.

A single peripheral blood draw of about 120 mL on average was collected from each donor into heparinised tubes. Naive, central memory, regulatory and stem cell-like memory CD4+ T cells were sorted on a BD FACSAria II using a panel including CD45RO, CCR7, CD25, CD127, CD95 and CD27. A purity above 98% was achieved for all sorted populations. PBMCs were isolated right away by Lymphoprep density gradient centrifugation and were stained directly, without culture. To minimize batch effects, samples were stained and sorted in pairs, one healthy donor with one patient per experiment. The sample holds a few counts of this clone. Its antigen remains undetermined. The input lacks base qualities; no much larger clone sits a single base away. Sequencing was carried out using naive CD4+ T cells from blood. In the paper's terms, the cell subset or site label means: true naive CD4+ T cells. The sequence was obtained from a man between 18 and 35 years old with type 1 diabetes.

The CDR3 protein sequence reads: CASSEWTPGASPLHF. Read as DNA, the sequence is TGTGCCAGCAGTGAGTGGACTCCCGGGGCTTCACCCCTCCACTTT. The sequence joins TRBV2 to TRBJ1-6; 5 matching bases give a weak D call of TRBD1. The CDR3, from cysteine to phenylalanine, totals 15 residues. The entry retains the CDR3 DNA only, 45 bases that are in frame from base 1. V is pared back by 3 bases and J by 9 bases, with 15 bases lying between the germline termini. CDR1 SNHLY and CDR2 FYNNEI are derived from the germline V gene.